Listed here are 19 T cell receptor beta chains from one sample, sequenced in a study of cytotoxic CD8 clonotypes in ibrutinib-treated CLL. This table comes from immunoSEQ multiplex PCR, and its TCRdb copy is limited to in-frame clones, with some not included. Among 15,000 or so clones, under 75% were seen once, and the ten largest hold roughly 27%. The sample was PBMCs, taken after 12 months of ibrutinib treatment. Source of these receptors: a human donor with chronic lymphocytic leukemia.

V is TRBV28 and J is TRBJ1-2; the match to TRBD1 covers 10 bases. Looked up from germline, CDR1 is MDHEN and CDR2 is SYDVKM. This CDR3 has 15 amino acids. J gave up 4 bases and V 6 bases, and 8 bases lay outside the gene matches. Here the CDR3 DNA reads TGTGCCAGCAGGACAACCGGGACAGGGGCCTATGGCTACACCTTC. Amino acid sequence: CASRTTGTGAYGYTF.

This clone showed up just a few times. The chain combines TRBV28 with TRBJ2-1; 8 bases are a match to TRBD1. V lost 6 bases, J lost 5 bases, and 9 bases stayed unmatched. The CDR3 covers 15 residues. Germline CDR1 MDHEN, CDR2 SYDVKM. The CDR3 protein is CASSVYGTGDNEQFF. The CDR3 nucleotides are TGTGCCAGCAGCGTCTATGGGACAGGAGACAATGAGCAGTTCTTC.

This clone was found a few times. The CDR3, as DNA: TGTGCCAGCAGCCCCCAGACAGTACCGAACACTGAAGCTTTCTTT. This codes for CASSPQTVPNTEAFF. The V call is TRBV7-6, the J call TRBJ1-1; weak D call: TRBD1 (5 bases). CDR3 length: 15 residues. The germline CDR1 and CDR2 sequences are SGHVS and FNYEAQ. The V and J ends lost 5 bases and 1 base respectively, with 14 bases between them.

In its sample, this clone was seen a few times. The chain uses TRBV11-3 and TRBJ2-3; 7 bases are shared with TRBD1. The germline V gene encodes CDR1 SGHNT and CDR2 YENEEA. The trim removed 6 bases at V and 3 bases at J, leaving 3 bases unmatched. The CDR3 spans 13 residues. In nucleotides, the CDR3 is TGTGCCAGCAGAAAGACAGGGACAGATACGCAGTATTTT. Protein product: CASRKTGTDTQYF.

V gene TRBV21-1 combines with J gene TRBJ2-7; TRBD1 is taken as the D call from the table, unchecked against the DNA. TRBV21-1 is a pseudogene locus. This CDR3 has 12 amino acids. The DNA of the CDR3 is TGTGCCAGAGTCAGGCCCTATTACGAGCAGTACTTC. Protein product: CARVRPYYEQYF.

The chain links TRBV11-1 to TRBJ2-5; 14 bases match TRBD2. V shed 3 bases and J 5 bases; nucleotides not matched to a gene: 2. This CDR3 region has 15 residues. The germline gives CDR1 SGHAT, CDR2 FQDESV (reference sequence). CDR3 in amino acids: CASSLGLAGEETQYF. The CDR3 region has the DNA TGTGCCAGCAGCTTGGGACTAGCGGGAGAGGAGACCCAGTACTTC.

The V call is TRBV27, the J call TRBJ1-2; D is perhaps TRBD1 (6 bases). Trimming shortened V by 6 bases and J by 9 bases, and 14 bases separated the two germline ends. The CDR3 has 12 amino acids. CDR1 is MNHEY and CDR2 is SMNVEV in the germline V gene (reference sequence). In nucleotides, the CDR3 is TGTGCCAGCAGAACGAACAGGGAAAGCTACACCTTC. This codes for CASRTNRESYTF.

The V gene is TRBV5-4, the J gene TRBJ2-3, with D hard to call. CDR1 is SGHNT, CDR2 YYREEE, per germline (reference sequence). V dropped 1 base and J dropped 0 bases, with 3 bases sitting between them. CDR3 length: 13 amino acids. CDR3 amino acids: CASSLLSTDTQYF. The CDR3 DNA reads as TGTGCCAGCAGCTTGTTGAGCACAGATACGCAGTATTTT.

This clone was counted only a few times. The gene calls are TRBV5-6 and TRBJ2-1, with 7 bases lining up with TRBD2. Germline assignment: CDR1 SGHDT and CDR2 YYEEEE. Trimming took 0 bases from V and 10 from J; bases not matched to a gene: 10. This CDR3 comprises 15 residues. CDR3 DNA sequence: TGTGCCAGCAGCTTGGAGGCTAGCGGAGGATTAGAGCAGTTCTTC. Translation gives CASSLEASGGLEQFF. The whole variable domain, remainder taken from reference TRBV5-6 and TRBJ2-1, is DAGVTQSPTHLIKTRGQQVTLRCSPKSGHDTVSWYQQALGQGPQFIFQYYEEEERQRGNFPDRFSGHQFPNYSSELNVNALLLGDSALYLCASSLEASGGLEQFFGPGTRLTVL.

The sample holds a few counts of this clone. The chain recombines TRBV4-2 with TRBJ2-7; no firm D call. Germline lookup yields CDR1 LGHNA and CDR2 YNFKEQ. This CDR3 spans 12 amino acids. V lost 0 bases to trimming and J lost 2 bases, with 2 bases between them. This CDR3 is CASSQDTYEQYF. As DNA, the CDR3 is TGTGCCAGCAGCCAAGATACCTACGAGCAGTACTTC.

The rearrangement joins TRBV29-1 to TRBJ2-7; D is perhaps TRBD1 or TRBD2 (5 bases each). V lost 1 base and J lost 1, with 20 bases in between. The germline CDR1 and CDR2 sequences are SQVTM and ANQGSEA. CDR3 length: 17 amino acids. In DNA form, the CDR3 reads TGCAGCGTTGAAGCAGGTAGTCAGTGGGGGTCGTCCTACGAGCAGTACTTC. Translating gives CSVEAGSQWGSSYEQYF.

This chain uses TRBV9 with TRBJ2-1; D gene ambiguous. V shed 0 bases and J shed 5 bases, with 6 bases lying between them. Germline CDR1 and CDR2: SGDLS and YYNGEE. The CDR3 covers 13 residues. DNA of the CDR3: TGTGCCAGCAGCGTAGTCGGAGACAATGAGCAGTTCTTC. Translated: CASSVVGDNEQFF.

The V and J genes are TRBV4-2 and TRBJ2-4; TRBD1 or TRBD2 may be the D gene (5 bases each). Trimming shortened V by 4 bases and J by 0 bases, and 10 bases separated the two germline ends. There are 15 residues in the CDR3. Germline assignment: CDR1 LGHNA and CDR2 YNFKEQ. The CDR3 spells CASSPPGLAKNIQYF. CDR3 in DNA: TGTGCCAGCAGCCCACCGGGGCTAGCCAAAAACATTCAGTACTTC.

As DNA, the CDR3 is TGTGCCAGCAGCCGGACAGGGGGGTTCAATGAGCAGTTCTTC. Amino acid sequence: CASSRTGGFNEQFF. The chain carries TRBV28 and TRBJ2-1; 10 positions match TRBD1. The ends lost 6 bases at V and 6 bases at J; junction bases unmatched: 5. Germline CDR1 reads MDHEN; CDR2 reads SYDVKM. This CDR3 is 14 amino acids long.

In this sample, this clone turned up a few times. This chain links TRBV6-1 with TRBJ2-7; 11 bases fit TRBD2. The CDR3 sequence is 15 residues long. Germline V lookup: CDR1 MNHNS, CDR2 SASEGT. Unmatched junction bases numbered 3, after V lost 3 bases and J lost 2 bases. In DNA form, the CDR3 reads TGTGCCAGCAGTGACGAACTAGCGGGAGCCTACGAGCAGTACTTC. This gives the protein CASSDELAGAYEQYF.

V gene TRBV5-1 combines with J gene TRBJ1-1; D remains ambiguous. Trimming shortened V by 0 bases and J by 0 bases, and 9 bases separated the two germline ends. Per germline, CDR1 SGHRS and CDR2 YFSETQ. The CDR3 loop spans 15 amino acids. This CDR3 reads CASSLDLALNTEAFF. CDR3 bases: TGCGCCAGCAGCTTGGATCTTGCTTTGAACACTGAAGCTTTCTTT.

V gene TRBV27 combines with J gene TRBJ2-1; TRBD2 matches at 8 bases. Germline V gives CDR1 MNHEY, CDR2 SMNVEV (reference sequence). Germline trimming cut 2 bases from V and 2 bases from J; bases unmatched to any gene: 5. This CDR3 region has 16 residues. The CDR3 nucleotides read TGTGCCAGCAGTTTACGACTAGCGAATACCTACAATGAGCAGTTCTTC. Translating gives CASSLRLANTYNEQFF.

This chain uses TRBV6-1 with TRBJ1-2; D is unclear. In germline, CDR1 is MNHNS, CDR2 SASEGT. This CDR3 is built from 16 residues. Trimming left V 2 bases short and J 11 bases short, with 24 bases between. The CDR3 DNA sequence: TGTGCCAGCAGTGAAACCCCGGCGTACAGAATCGGAGGGTACACCTTC. It encodes CASSETPAYRIGGYTF.

The genes are TRBV5-4 and TRBJ2-7, with TRBD2 matching over 9 bases. This CDR3 has 15 amino acids. Germline CDR1 SGHNT, CDR2 YYREEE (reference sequence). With V trimmed by 3 bases and J by 5 bases, 9 bases remained unmatched. CDR3 amino acids: CASSWGSGRRDEQYF. CDR3 coding DNA: TGTGCCAGCAGCTGGGGGAGCGGGAGGAGGGACGAGCAGTACTTC.